This T cell receptor beta chain was captured in a study of T cell responses to AZD1222 COVID-19 vaccine. Points from the study as a whole: Among AZD1222 vaccinees, only five or six were seropositive at baseline. Spike-wide vaccine-associated CD4 TCRs dominated at 160-218 and 743-854. Two AZD1222 administrations were followed by greater Spike-specific TCR breadth and depth.

Assay used: immunoSEQ multiplex PCR; TCRdb lists only in-frame clones, some missing. Of about 110,000 clones in the sample, roughly 87% were seen once. In the case of this clone: Its antigen is currently unknown.

The sequences come from peripheral blood, collected on day 0 of AZD1222 vaccination. The sequence was obtained from an adult in good health.

DNA of the CDR3: TGTGCCAGCAGCGGGGGACTAGCGAGGTTCGAGACCCAGTACTTC. Its translation is CASSGGLARFETQYF. This chain links TRBV6-5 with TRBJ2-5, with TRBD2 matching 10 bases. This CDR3 comprises 15 residues. The germline V gene encodes CDR1 MNHEY and CDR2 SVGAGI. The V segment lost 6 bases and the J segment 5 bases; nucleotides outside the gene matches: 9.